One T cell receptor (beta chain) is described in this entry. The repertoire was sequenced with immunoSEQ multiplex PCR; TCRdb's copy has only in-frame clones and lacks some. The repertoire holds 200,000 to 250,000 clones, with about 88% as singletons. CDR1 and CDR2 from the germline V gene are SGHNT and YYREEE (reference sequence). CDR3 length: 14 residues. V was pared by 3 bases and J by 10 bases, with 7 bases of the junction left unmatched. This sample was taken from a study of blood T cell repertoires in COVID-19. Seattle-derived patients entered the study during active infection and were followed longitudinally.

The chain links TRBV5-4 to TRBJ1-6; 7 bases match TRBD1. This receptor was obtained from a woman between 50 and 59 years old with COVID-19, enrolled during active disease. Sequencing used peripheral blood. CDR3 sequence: CASSSTGEVSPLHF. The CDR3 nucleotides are TGTGCCAGCAGCTCTACAGGGGAGGTGTCACCCCTCCACTTT.